This T cell receptor (beta chain) was observed in a study of identical twins. A single record per CDR3 protein comes from TCRdb applying MiXCR to the 5' RACE reads. The table has approximately 700,000 distinct CDR3 sequences, around a sixth seen once; the top ten hold about an eighth. This clonotype was detected many times. Its antigen remains unknown. Study-wide results and limits: Cord blood beta clonotypes that were abundant carried fewer insertions, and memory repertoires showed no such trend.

The length of the CDR3 is 14 residues. V lost 0 bases and J lost 10; bases outside the gene matches: 4. Per germline, CDR1 SGHRS and CDR2 YFSETQ. This same sample was also part of a study on T cells expressing NK-cell markers.

The chain links TRBV5-1 to TRBJ1-6; TRBD1 matches 7 bases. Specimen: PBMCs. The clonotype originates from a woman younger than 30 in good health. This CDR3 is CASSLGGGGSPLHF. CDR3 nucleotides: TGCGCCAGCAGCTTGGGAGGGGGCGGATCACCCCTCCACTTT. The full variable domain, completed using reference TRBV5-1 and TRBJ1-6, is KAGVTQTPRYLIKTRGQQVTLSCSPISGHRSVSWYQQTPGQGLQFLFEYFSETQRNKGNFPGRFSGRQFSNSRSEMNVSTLELGDSALYLCASSLGGGGSPLHFGNGTRLTVT.